The 6 T cell receptor beta chains reported below all come from one sample, sequenced in a study of cytomegalovirus exposure and HLA in healthy donors. The PCR employed 60 Vbeta primers together with 13 Jbeta primers. The table came from immunoSEQ multiplex PCR; TCRdb's copy has only in-frame clones and leaves some out. The repertoire holds some 92,000 clones, with approximately 72% as singletons. The source material was PBMCs. These receptors all stem from a man younger than 30 in good health and CMV-seropositive.

The chain has TRBV7-9 and TRBJ2-5, with 7 nucleotides matching TRBD1. CDR3 size: 15 residues. Germline values: CDR1 SEHNR, CDR2 FQNEAQ (reference sequence). Germline trimming cut 4 bases from V and 5 bases from J; bases unmatched to any gene: 10. The CDR3 sequence: CASSSPTGSGETQYF. The CDR3 DNA reads as TGTGCCAGCAGCTCGCCGACAGGGAGTGGGGAGACCCAGTACTTC.

The chain combines TRBV11-2 with TRBJ2-1; 8 bases map to TRBD2. This CDR3 region has 14 residues. Germline loops: CDR1 SGHAT, CDR2 FQNNGV. V shed 1 base, J shed 10 bases, and the junction held 6 bases outside the gene matches. The chain's CDR3 is CASSLAGGPGEQFF. The CDR3 DNA reads TGTGCCAGCAGCTTAGCGGGGGGGCCTGGAGAGCAGTTCTTC.

This clone was observed a few times. The CDR3 nucleotides read TGTGCCAGCAGCTTGGCCGGGCGGGGGTCCTACGAGCAGTACTTC. Its protein product is CASSLAGRGSYEQYF. V and J are TRBV5-4 and TRBJ2-7; 7 positions match TRBD2. The CDR3 is made up of 15 amino acids. Trimming took 0 bases from V and 1 from J; bases not matched to a gene: 4. CDR1 is SGHNT, CDR2 YYREEE, per germline (reference sequence).

This chain uses TRBV2 with TRBJ1-4, with TRBD1 matching 7 bases. V gave up 7 bases and J gave up 0 bases; unmatched junction bases: 8. CDR3 size: 16 residues. CDR1 and CDR2 (germline): SNHLY, FYNNEI. The CDR3 sequence is CASTVTGAATNEKLFF. The CDR3 coding sequence is TGTGCCAGCACCGTAACAGGGGCCGCAACTAATGAAAAACTGTTTTTT.

This clone was observed a few times. The rearrangement uses TRBV27 and TRBJ1-1; 7 bases map to TRBD1. The CDR3 sequence is 15 residues long. CDR1 and CDR2 from the germline V gene are MNHEY and SMNVEV (reference sequence). The junction had 5 bases not matched to a gene; V was cut back by 3 bases and J by 1 base. As DNA, the CDR3 is TGTGCCAGCAGTTTCGTTGACAGGGCGAACACTGAAGCTTTCTTT. Protein product: CASSFVDRANTEAFF.

This chain joins TRBV2 and TRBJ1-2; 8 bases fit TRBD1. After removal of 4 bases from V and 4 bases from J, the junction contained 5 bases not matched to a gene. CDR1 and CDR2 from the germline V gene are SNHLY and FYNNEI. This CDR3 has 14 residues. In DNA form, the CDR3 reads TGTGCCAGCAGTGTTGACAGGGGCGCCTATGGCTACACCTTC. Its protein is CASSVDRGAYGYTF.